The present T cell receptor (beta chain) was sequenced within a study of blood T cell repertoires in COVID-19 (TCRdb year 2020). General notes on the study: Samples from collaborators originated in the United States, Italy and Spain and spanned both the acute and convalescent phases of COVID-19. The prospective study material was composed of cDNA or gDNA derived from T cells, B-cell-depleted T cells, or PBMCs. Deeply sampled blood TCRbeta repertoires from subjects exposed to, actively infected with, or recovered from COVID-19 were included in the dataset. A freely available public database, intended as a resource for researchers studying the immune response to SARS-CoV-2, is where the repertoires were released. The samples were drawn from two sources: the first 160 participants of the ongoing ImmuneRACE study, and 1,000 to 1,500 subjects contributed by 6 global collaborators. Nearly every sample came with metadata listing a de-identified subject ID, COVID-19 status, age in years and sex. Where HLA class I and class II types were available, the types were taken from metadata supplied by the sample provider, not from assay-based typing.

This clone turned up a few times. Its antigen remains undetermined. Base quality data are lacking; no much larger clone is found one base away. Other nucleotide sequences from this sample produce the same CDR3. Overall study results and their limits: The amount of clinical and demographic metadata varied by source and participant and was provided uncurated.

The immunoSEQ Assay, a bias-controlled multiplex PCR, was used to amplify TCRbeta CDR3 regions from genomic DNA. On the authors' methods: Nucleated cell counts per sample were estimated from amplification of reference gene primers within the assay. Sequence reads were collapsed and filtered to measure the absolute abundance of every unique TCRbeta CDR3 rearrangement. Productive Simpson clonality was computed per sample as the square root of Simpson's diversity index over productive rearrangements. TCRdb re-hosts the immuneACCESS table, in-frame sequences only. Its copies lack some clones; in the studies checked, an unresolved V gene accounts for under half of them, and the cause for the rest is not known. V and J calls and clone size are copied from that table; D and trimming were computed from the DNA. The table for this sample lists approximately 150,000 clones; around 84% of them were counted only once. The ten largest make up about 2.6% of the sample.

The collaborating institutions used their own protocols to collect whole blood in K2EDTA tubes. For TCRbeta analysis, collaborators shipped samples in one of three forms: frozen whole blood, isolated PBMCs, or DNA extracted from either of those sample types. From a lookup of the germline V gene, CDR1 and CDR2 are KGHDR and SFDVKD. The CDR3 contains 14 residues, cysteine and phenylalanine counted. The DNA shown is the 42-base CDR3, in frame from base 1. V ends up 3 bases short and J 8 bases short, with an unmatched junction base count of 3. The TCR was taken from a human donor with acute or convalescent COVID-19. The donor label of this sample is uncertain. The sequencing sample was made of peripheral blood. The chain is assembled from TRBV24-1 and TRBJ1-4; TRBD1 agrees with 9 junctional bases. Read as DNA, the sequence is TGTGCCACCAGTGATCCTGGACAGGGGGAAAAACTGTTTTTT. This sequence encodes CATSDPGQGEKLFF.